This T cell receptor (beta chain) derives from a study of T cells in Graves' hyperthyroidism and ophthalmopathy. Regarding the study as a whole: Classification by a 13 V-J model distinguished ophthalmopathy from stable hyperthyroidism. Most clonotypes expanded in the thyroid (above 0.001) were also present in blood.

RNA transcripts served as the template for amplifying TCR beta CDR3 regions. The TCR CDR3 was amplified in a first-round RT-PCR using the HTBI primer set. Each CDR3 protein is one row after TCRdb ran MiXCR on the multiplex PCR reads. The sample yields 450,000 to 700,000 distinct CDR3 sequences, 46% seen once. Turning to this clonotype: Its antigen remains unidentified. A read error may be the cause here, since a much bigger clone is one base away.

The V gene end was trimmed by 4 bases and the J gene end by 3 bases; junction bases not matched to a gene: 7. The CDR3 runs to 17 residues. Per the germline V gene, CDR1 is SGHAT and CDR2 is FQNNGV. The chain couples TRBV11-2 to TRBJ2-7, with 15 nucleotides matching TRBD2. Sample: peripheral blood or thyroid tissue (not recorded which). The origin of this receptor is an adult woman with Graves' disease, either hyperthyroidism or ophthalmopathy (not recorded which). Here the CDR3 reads CASSSRGGLAGGYEQYF. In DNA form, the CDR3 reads TGTGCCAGCAGCTCCAGAGGGGGACTAGCGGGAGGCTACGAGCAGTACTTC.